Listed below are T cell receptor beta chains from one sample, sequenced in a study of chronic HIV infection and antiretroviral therapy. TCRdb independently ran MiXCR on the 5' RACE reads; one entry per CDR3 protein. The data show about 38,000 distinct CDR3 sequences, 7.5% to 9% seen once. Sequenced: peripheral blood. These receptors all stem from an adult who had HIV and had not received antiretroviral therapy, or was an uninfected healthy control (not recorded which). The CDR3 runs from the conserved cysteine through the conserved F or W. A D gene is named only where the DNA matches it firmly. Not every row has a clone size; where given, it reads once, few, many or a size class.

cdr3_aa: CASSKVVRRGAFF
cdr3_nt: TGTGCCAGCAGCAAAGTAGTCAGAAGAGGGGCTTTCTTT
d_call: -
clone_size: -
v_call: TRBV21-1
j_call: TRBJ1-1
cdr3_length: 13

cdr3_aa: CASSLGFNTEAFF
cdr3_nt: TGTGCCAGCAGCTTGGGTTTTAACACTGAAGCTTTCTTT
d_call: -
clone_size: few
v_call: TRBV7-3
j_call: TRBJ1-1
cdr3_length: 13

cdr3_aa: CASSLDYRAPYEQYF
cdr3_nt: TGCGCCAGCAGCTTGGACTACAGGGCACCCTACGAGCAGTACTTC
d_call: -
clone_size: many
v_call: TRBV5-1
j_call: TRBJ2-7
cdr3_length: 15

cdr3_aa: CASIPGQGSNQPQHF
cdr3_nt: TGTGCCAGCATCCCGGGACAGGGAAGCAATCAGCCCCAGCATTTT
d_call: TRBD1
clone_size: -
v_call: TRBV5-4
j_call: TRBJ1-5
cdr3_length: 15

cdr3_aa: CASSQEGGFSTDTQYF
cdr3_nt: TGCGCCAGCAGCCAAGAAGGGGGCTTTAGTACAGATACGCAGTATTTT
d_call: TRBD1
clone_size: many
v_call: TRBV4-1
j_call: TRBJ2-3
cdr3_length: 16

cdr3_aa: CASIPDGPYTEAFF
cdr3_nt: TGTGCCAGCATTCCGGACGGACCATACACTGAAGCTTTCTTT
d_call: -
clone_size: -
v_call: TRBV28
j_call: TRBJ1-1
cdr3_length: 14

cdr3_aa: CASSLNGGWTVTDGYTF
cdr3_nt: TGTGCCAGCAGTCTAAATGGGGGCTGGACAGTAACGGATGGCTACACCTTC
d_call: -
clone_size: few
v_call: TRBV28
j_call: TRBJ1-2
cdr3_length: 17

cdr3_aa: CASSREETQYF
cdr3_nt: TGTGCCAGCTCGCGGGAAGAGACCCAGTACTTC
d_call: -
clone_size: many
v_call: TRBV28
j_call: TRBJ2-5
cdr3_length: 11

cdr3_aa: CSAPGQMNTEAFF
cdr3_nt: TGCAGTGCACCGGGACAGATGAACACTGAAGCTTTCTTT
d_call: TRBD1
clone_size: -
v_call: TRBV20-1
j_call: TRBJ1-1
cdr3_length: 13

cdr3_aa: CAISDQVAVSTDTQYF
cdr3_nt: TGTGCCATCAGTGATCAGGTAGCGGTTAGCACAGATACGCAGTATTTT
d_call: -
clone_size: few
v_call: TRBV10-3
j_call: TRBJ2-3
cdr3_length: 16

cdr3_aa: CASSQGQLNTEAFF
cdr3_nt: TGCGCCAGCAGCCAAGGACAGTTGAACACTGAAGCTTTCTTT
d_call: -
clone_size: few
v_call: TRBV4-3
j_call: TRBJ1-1
cdr3_length: 14

cdr3_aa: CSASGRASYNEQFF
cdr3_nt: TGCAGTGCTAGCGGGAGGGCCTCTTACAATGAGCAGTTCTTC
d_call: TRBD2
clone_size: many
v_call: TRBV20-1
j_call: TRBJ2-1
cdr3_length: 14

cdr3_aa: CASSLYLTAFTDTQYF
cdr3_nt: TGTGCCAGCAGTTTATACCTCACAGCCTTCACAGATACGCAGTATTTT
d_call: -
clone_size: -
v_call: TRBV28
j_call: TRBJ2-3
cdr3_length: 16

cdr3_aa: CATSRGGTSSPRVF
cdr3_nt: TGTGCCACCAGCAGAGGCGGGACAAGTAGTCCGAGGGTCTTC
d_call: -
clone_size: -
v_call: TRBV15
j_call: TRBJ2-1
cdr3_length: 14

cdr3_aa: CASSFRRLAGGSYEQYF
cdr3_nt: TGTGCCAGCAGTTTTCGTCGGTTAGCGGGAGGGAGTTACGAGCAGTACTTC
d_call: TRBD2
clone_size: -
v_call: TRBV28
j_call: TRBJ2-7
cdr3_length: 17

cdr3_aa: CASRSLGEHNEQFF
cdr3_nt: TGTGCCAGCAGGAGTCTAGGGGAACACAATGAGCAGTTCTTC
d_call: -
clone_size: few
v_call: TRBV12-3/TRBV12-4
j_call: TRBJ2-1
cdr3_length: 14

cdr3_aa: CASSLLDSNSYEQYF
cdr3_nt: TGTGCCAGCAGTTTATTGGACAGCAACTCCTACGAGCAGTACTTC
d_call: -
clone_size: -
v_call: TRBV28
j_call: TRBJ2-7
cdr3_length: 15

cdr3_aa: CATSSPLAGGSNEQFF
cdr3_nt: TGTGCCACCAGCAGTCCACTAGCGGGAGGGTCCAATGAGCAGTTCTTC
d_call: TRBD2
clone_size: few
v_call: TRBV15
j_call: TRBJ2-1
cdr3_length: 16

cdr3_aa: CASSQLPRSGELFF
cdr3_nt: TGCGCCAGCAGCCAACTTCCCCGATCCGGGGAGCTGTTTTTT
d_call: -
clone_size: few
v_call: TRBV4-3
j_call: TRBJ2-2
cdr3_length: 14

cdr3_aa: CASSLEGAYEQYF
cdr3_nt: TGTGCCAGCAGCTTAGAGGGGGCCTACGAGCAGTACTTC
d_call: -
clone_size: -
v_call: TRBV7-9
j_call: TRBJ2-7
cdr3_length: 13

cdr3_aa: CSVEVRGGDTQYF
cdr3_nt: TGCAGCGTTGAGGTGCGGGGTGGGGATACGCAGTATTTT
d_call: -
clone_size: -
v_call: TRBV29-1
j_call: TRBJ2-3
cdr3_length: 13

cdr3_aa: CASNQGNYEQYF
cdr3_nt: TGTGCCAGCAACCAGGGGAACTACGAGCAGTACTTC
d_call: -
clone_size: many
v_call: TRBV12-3/TRBV12-4
j_call: TRBJ2-7
cdr3_length: 12

cdr3_aa: CASSEGREGHNEQFF
cdr3_nt: TGTGCCAGCAGTGAGGGGCGGGAGGGCCACAATGAGCAGTTCTTC
d_call: TRBD2
clone_size: few
v_call: TRBV6-4
j_call: TRBJ2-1
cdr3_length: 15

cdr3_aa: CASSFGGARDEQYF
cdr3_nt: TGTGCCAGCAGTTTCGGCGGAGCTAGGGACGAGCAGTACTTC
d_call: -
clone_size: few
v_call: TRBV28
j_call: TRBJ2-7
cdr3_length: 14

cdr3_aa: CASSLGSGHYEQYF
cdr3_nt: TGTGCCAGCAGCTTAGGCAGCGGCCACTACGAGCAGTACTTC
d_call: -
clone_size: many
v_call: TRBV7-9
j_call: TRBJ2-7
cdr3_length: 14

cdr3_aa: CSGGLMNYNEQFF
cdr3_nt: TGCAGCGGAGGATTAATGAATTACAATGAGCAGTTCTTC
d_call: -
clone_size: many
v_call: TRBV29-1
j_call: TRBJ2-1
cdr3_length: 13

cdr3_aa: CASSLYAGGGYNEQFF
cdr3_nt: TGTGCCAGCAGTTTATACGCGGGAGGGGGCTACAATGAGCAGTTCTTC
d_call: TRBD2
clone_size: many
v_call: TRBV28
j_call: TRBJ2-1
cdr3_length: 16

cdr3_aa: CASSPLMREGRDEQFF
cdr3_nt: TGTGCCAGCAGTCCCCTTATGCGGGAGGGCCGCGATGAGCAGTTCTTC
d_call: TRBD2
clone_size: -
v_call: TRBV28
j_call: TRBJ2-1
cdr3_length: 16

cdr3_aa: CASNLARGNTEAFF
cdr3_nt: TGTGCCAGCAACTTGGCGCGGGGGAACACTGAAGCTTTCTTT
d_call: -
clone_size: -
v_call: TRBV28
j_call: TRBJ1-1
cdr3_length: 14